Below are 20 T cell receptor beta chains sequenced from a single sample in a study of T cells in Graves' hyperthyroidism and ophthalmopathy. Researchers took RNA transcripts and amplified the TCR beta CDR3 regions from them. First-round RT-PCR of the TCR CDR3 relied on the HTBI primer set. A single record per CDR3 protein comes from TCRdb applying MiXCR to the multiplex PCR reads. The sample lists about 350,000 distinct CDR3 sequences, about 15% occurring once. Sequencing was done on a sample of blood. Source of these receptors: a woman aged 25 to 45 with Graves' hyperthyroidism.

Many counts were recorded for this clonotype. The rearrangement uses TRBV28 and TRBJ2-1; TRBD2 agrees at 10 bases. Losses at the gene ends were 6 bases for V and 9 bases for J; bases not matched to a gene: 11. Per germline, CDR1 MDHEN and CDR2 SYDVKM. This CDR3 contains 15 residues. The CDR3 DNA sequence: TGTGCCAGCAGCCCAAGGGGGCTAGCGGGGGTTGAGCAGTTCTTC. Translating it yields CASSPRGLAGVEQFF.

This clonotype was found many times. The genes are TRBV6-2 or TRBV6-3 and TRBJ2-2; 12 bases fit TRBD2. Germline-derived CDR1 and CDR2 are MNHEY and SVGEGT. J gave up 2 bases and V 7 bases, and 11 bases lay outside the gene matches. The CDR3 has 18 amino acids. The CDR3 protein is CASKIGLAGTPNTGELFF. DNA of the CDR3: TGTGCCAGCAAGATAGGACTAGCGGGAACTCCAAACACCGGGGAGCTGTTTTTT.

This clonotype was counted at least ten times. The rearrangement links TRBV7-2 to TRBJ2-1; D tentatively fits TRBD1 or TRBD2 (5 bases each). The CDR3 is 12 residues long. The germline V gene encodes CDR1 SGHTA and CDR2 FQGNSA. V was cut by 3 bases and J by 14 bases, with 14 bases left in between. The CDR3 protein is CASSFGDPGEFF. The CDR3 DNA reads as TGTGCCAGCAGCTTTGGGGACCCTGGTGAGTTCTTC.

As regards this clonotype: One junction end does not reproduce the germline sequence, and a read error may be involved. The chain recombines TRBV7-6 with TRBJ2-5; D might be TRBD2 (5 bases). From germline, CDR1 is SGHVS and CDR2 FNYEAQ. The CDR3 is made up of 15 amino acids. The DNA of the CDR3 is TGTGCCAGCAGCTTAGGAGTAGCGACAACGGAGACCCAGTGCTTC. It encodes CASSLGVATTETQCF.

V usage is TRBV28 and J usage is TRBJ1-1; D is perhaps TRBD1 (6 bases). Trimming pared 6 bases from V and 0 bases from J, leaving 29 bases between. The CDR3 is 20 residues long. Germline V gene lookup returns CDR1 MDHEN and CDR2 SYDVKM. The CDR3 nucleotides read TGTGCCAGCAGGGGGGGGGGGGGGGGGGGGGGGCGGACTATGAACACTGAAGCTTTCTTT. Its protein is CASRGGGGGGGRTMNTEAFF.

This clonotype was seen at least ten times. This rearrangement joins TRBV11-2 to TRBJ2-1, with TRBD2 identical over 11 bases. Losses at the gene ends were 0 bases for V and 8 bases for J; bases not matched to a gene: 9. Per germline, CDR1 SGHAT and CDR2 FQNNGV. CDR3 length: 17 amino acids. The DNA of the CDR3 is TGTGCCAGCAGCTTAGAACTAGCGGGAGTGGGTTTGGATGAGCAGTTCTTC. The encoded protein is CASSLELAGVGLDEQFF.

The V call is TRBV5-1, the J call TRBJ2-3, with D perhaps TRBD2 (5 bases). The germline gives CDR1 SGHRS, CDR2 YFSETQ. The CDR3 covers 19 residues. Trimming took 5 bases from V and 4 from J, leaving 29 bases between them. The DNA for the CDR3 is TGCGCCAGCAGACCCATACCAGCTGGTTCGGGATGGAGTGCAGATACGCAGTATTTT. Its translation is CASRPIPAGSGWSADTQYF. Combining the CDR3 with reference TRBV5-1 and TRBJ2-3 gives the whole variable domain KAGVTQTPRYLIKTRGQQVTLSCSPISGHRSVSWYQQTPGQGLQFLFEYFSETQRNKGNFPGRFSGRQFSNSRSEMNVSTLELGDSALYLCASRPIPAGSGWSADTQYFGPGTRLTVL.

This clonotype was detected ten times or more. V gene TRBV7-2 combines with J gene TRBJ1-5; D uncertain. With 4 bases removed from V and 3 bases from J, the gap between germline ends came to 4 bases. The CDR3 runs 12 residues. Per the germline V gene, CDR1 is SGHTA and CDR2 is FQGNSA. CDR3 nucleotide sequence: TGTGCCAGCAGCTCCTACAATCAGCCCCAGCATTTT. This gives the protein CASSSYNQPQHF.

This clonotype has a handful of counts. This chain joins TRBV2 and TRBJ2-2; TRBD1 is a possible D gene (6 bases). In germline, CDR1 is SNHLY, CDR2 FYNNEI. The germline V and J ends were trimmed by 7 bases and 0 bases, with 12 bases remaining between them. This CDR3 contains 15 residues. The CDR3 nucleotides read TGTGCCAGCAAGTCCGGGACAACGAACACCGGGGAGCTGTTTTTT. Encoded protein: CASKSGTTNTGELFF.

J is TRBJ2-1 and V is TRBV6-2 or TRBV6-3; TRBD2 aligns across 7 bases. V lost 2 bases, J lost 8 bases, and 15 bases stayed unmatched. From germline, CDR1 is MNHEY and CDR2 SVGEGT. The CDR3 has 17 residues. The CDR3: CASSYGKTSLALHEQFF. The CDR3 DNA reads as TGTGCCAGCAGTTACGGCAAGACTAGCTTGGCGTTGCATGAGCAGTTCTTC.

This clonotype turned up a few times. V usage is TRBV9 and J usage is TRBJ2-1; D is possibly TRBD2 (6 bases). This CDR3 is built from 15 residues. The germline CDR1 and CDR2 sequences are SGDLS and YYNGEE. V was pared by 3 bases and J by 7 bases, with 17 bases between. The CDR3 region is CASSAGPKGRNEQFF. The CDR3 DNA follows: TGTGCCAGCAGCGCCGGGCCCAAGGGGAGGAATGAGCAGTTCTTC.

The chain joins TRBV5-1 to TRBJ2-1; D might be TRBD1 or TRBD2, each matching 5 bases. Trimming pared 2 bases from V and 8 bases from J, leaving 14 bases between. Germline assignment: CDR1 SGHRS and CDR2 YFSETQ. The CDR3 extends over 14 amino acids. CDR3 DNA: TGCGCCAGCAGCTTAGGGTCGAGGGGTGATGAGCAGTTCTTC. Its protein is CASSLGSRGDEQFF.

This clonotype was observed at least ten times. V and J are TRBV7-8 and TRBJ2-1, with D uncertain. V was shortened by 1 base and J by 7 bases, with 8 bases between the two germline ends. Per the germline V gene, CDR1 is SGHVS and CDR2 is FQNEAQ. The CDR3 is made up of 13 amino acids. CDR3 coding DNA: TGTGCCAGCAGCTTAGGCCGCCAGAATGAGCAGTTCTTC. Translated: CASSLGRQNEQFF.

The chain carries TRBV6-1 and TRBJ2-5; D is undetermined. Per germline, CDR1 MNHNS and CDR2 SASEGT. Trimming left V 4 bases short and J 5 bases short, with 11 bases between. CDR3 length: 13 amino acids. This CDR3 reads CASSGGIRETQYF. The CDR3 DNA follows: TGTGCCAGCAGTGGGGGTATCCGGGAGACCCAGTACTTC.

This clonotype appeared a few times. The V call is TRBV5-8, the J call TRBJ2-3; D is unclear. Trimming cost V 2 bases and J 4 bases, with 11 bases left between them. Looked up from germline, CDR1 is SGHTS and CDR2 is YDEGEE. This CDR3 comprises 14 residues. CDR3 DNA: TGTGCCAGCAGCTTAGTGGCTTGTCCAGATACGCAGTATTTT. The encoded protein is CASSLVACPDTQYF.

The chain couples TRBV18 to TRBJ2-2, with TRBD1 identical over 8 bases. Germline V gene data show CDR1 as KGHSH and CDR2 as LQKENI. The length of the CDR3 is 14 residues. J was trimmed by 3 bases and V by 8 bases; bases with no gene match: 5. DNA for the CDR3: TGTGCCAGCAAACCGGGACAGGACACCGGGGAGCTGTTTTTT. Translation gives CASKPGQDTGELFF.

The chain is built from TRBV28 and TRBJ2-7; D is unclear. This CDR3 has 15 amino acids. The germline V and J ends were trimmed by 6 bases and 5 bases, with 20 bases remaining between them. Germline CDR1 and CDR2: MDHEN and SYDVKM. This CDR3 is CASSFPSLGIHEQYF. CDR3 DNA: TGTGCCAGCAGCTTCCCGTCCCTTGGAATCCACGAGCAGTACTTC. The variable domain in full, with the rest retrieved from reference TRBV28 and TRBJ2-7, is DVKVTQSSRYLVKRTGEKVFLECVQDMDHENMFWYRQDPGLGLRLIYFSYDVKMKEKGDIPEGYSVSREKKERFSLILESASTNQTSMYLCASSFPSLGIHEQYFGPGTRLTVT.

In its sample, this clonotype was seen many times. V is TRBV12-3 or TRBV12-4 and J is TRBJ2-1, with D perhaps TRBD2 (5 bases). Between the trimmed V and J ends, which lost 5 bases and 5 bases, there was a span of 19 bases. This CDR3 comprises 16 residues. Here the CDR3 reads CASSNGIGVGDNEQFF. The DNA for the CDR3 is TGTGCCAGCAGTAACGGAATCGGGGTCGGTGACAATGAGCAGTTCTTC.

This clonotype has at least ten counts. This chain links TRBV30 with TRBJ2-2; D is tentatively TRBD1 or TRBD2 (5 bases each). Germline-derived CDR1 and CDR2 are GTSNPN and SVGIG (reference sequence). This CDR3 comprises 12 residues. The V end was cut by 3 bases, the J end by 4 bases, with 6 bases between. The CDR3 DNA reads TGTGCCTGGAGGGGGGTCACCGGGGAGCTGTTTTTT. Translation: CAWRGVTGELFF.

The sample holds many counts of this clonotype. The chain has TRBV19 and TRBJ1-3; D unclear. Germline CDR1 and CDR2: LNHDA and SQIVND (reference sequence). The V end lost 9 bases, the J end lost 2 bases, and 14 bases lay between the germline ends. The CDR3 loop spans 14 amino acids. The chain's CDR3 is CASRDGGTGNTIYF. CDR3 nucleotide sequence: TGTGCCAGCCGAGACGGAGGAACTGGAAACACCATATATTTT.